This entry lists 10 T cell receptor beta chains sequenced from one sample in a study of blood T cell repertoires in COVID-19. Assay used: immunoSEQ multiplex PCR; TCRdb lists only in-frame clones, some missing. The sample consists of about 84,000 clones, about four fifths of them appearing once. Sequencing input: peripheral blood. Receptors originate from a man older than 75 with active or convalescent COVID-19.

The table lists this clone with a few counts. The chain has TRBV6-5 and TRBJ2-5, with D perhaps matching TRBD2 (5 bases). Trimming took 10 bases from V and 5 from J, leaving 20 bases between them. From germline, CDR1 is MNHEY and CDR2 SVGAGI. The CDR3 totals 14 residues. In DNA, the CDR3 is TGTGCCACCGGAGGTCTGGCCCTGGGGGAGACCCAGTACTTC. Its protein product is CATGGLALGETQYF.

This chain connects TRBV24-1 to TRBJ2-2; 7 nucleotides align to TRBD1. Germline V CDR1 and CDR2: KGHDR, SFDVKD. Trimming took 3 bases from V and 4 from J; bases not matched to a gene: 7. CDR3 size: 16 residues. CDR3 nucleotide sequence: TGTGCCACCAGTGATACGACAGGGTCGCGCACCGGGGAGCTGTTTTTT. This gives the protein CATSDTTGSRTGELFF.

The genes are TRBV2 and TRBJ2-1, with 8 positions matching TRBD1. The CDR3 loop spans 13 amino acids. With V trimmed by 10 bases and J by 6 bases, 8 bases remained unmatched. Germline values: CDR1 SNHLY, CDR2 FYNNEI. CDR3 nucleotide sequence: TGTGCCACTTCGGACAGGGCGCCCAATGAGCAGTTCTTC. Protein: CATSDRAPNEQFF.

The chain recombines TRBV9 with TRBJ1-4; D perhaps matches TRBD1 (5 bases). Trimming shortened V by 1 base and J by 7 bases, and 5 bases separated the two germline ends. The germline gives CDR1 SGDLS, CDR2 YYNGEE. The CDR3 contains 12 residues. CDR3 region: CASSVQGEKLFF. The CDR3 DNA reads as TGTGCCAGCAGCGTACAGGGTGAAAAACTGTTTTTT.

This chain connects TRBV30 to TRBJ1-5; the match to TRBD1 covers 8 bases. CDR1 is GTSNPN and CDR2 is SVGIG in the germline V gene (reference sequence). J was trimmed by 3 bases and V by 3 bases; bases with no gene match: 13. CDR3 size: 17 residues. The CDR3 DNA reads TGTGCCTGGAGCTTACGCGGGACAGGTGCTTTCAATCAGCCCCAGCATTTT. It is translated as CAWSLRGTGAFNQPQHF. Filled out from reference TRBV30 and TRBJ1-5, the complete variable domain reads SQTIHQWPATLVQPVGSPLSLECTVEGTSNPNLYWYRQAAGRGLQLLFYSVGIGQISSEVPQNLSASRPQDRQFILSSKKLLLSDSGFYLCAWSLRGTGAFNQPQHFGDGTRLSIL.

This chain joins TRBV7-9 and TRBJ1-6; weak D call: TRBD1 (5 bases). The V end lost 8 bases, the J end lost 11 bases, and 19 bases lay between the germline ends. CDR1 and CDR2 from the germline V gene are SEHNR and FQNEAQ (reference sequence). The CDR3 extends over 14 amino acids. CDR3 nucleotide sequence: TGTGCCAGCGGAGGACCGTACCGGGGGACACCCCTCCACTTT. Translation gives CASGGPYRGTPLHF.

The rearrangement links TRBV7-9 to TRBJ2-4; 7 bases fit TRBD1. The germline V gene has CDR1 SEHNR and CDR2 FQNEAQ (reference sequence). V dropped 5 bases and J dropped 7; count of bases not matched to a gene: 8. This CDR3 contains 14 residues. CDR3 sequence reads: CASSPRDSWNIQYF. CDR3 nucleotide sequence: TGTGCCAGCAGCCCCCGGGACAGCTGGAACATTCAGTACTTC.

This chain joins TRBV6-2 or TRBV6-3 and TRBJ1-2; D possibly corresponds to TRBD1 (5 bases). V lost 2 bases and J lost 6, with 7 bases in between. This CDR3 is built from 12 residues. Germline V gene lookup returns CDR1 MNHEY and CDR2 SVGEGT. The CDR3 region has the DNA TGTGCCAGCAGTTACAGGGGCCATGGCTACACCTTC. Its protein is CASSYRGHGYTF.

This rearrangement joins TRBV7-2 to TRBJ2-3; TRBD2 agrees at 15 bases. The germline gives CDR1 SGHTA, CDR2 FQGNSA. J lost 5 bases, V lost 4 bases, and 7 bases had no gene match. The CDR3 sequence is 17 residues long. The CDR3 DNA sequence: TGTGCCAGCAGCTACTGGACTAGCGGGAGGGGTGGAGATACGCAGTATTTT. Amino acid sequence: CASSYWTSGRGGDTQYF. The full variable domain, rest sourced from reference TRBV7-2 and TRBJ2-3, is GAGVSQSPSNKVTEKGKDVELRCDPISGHTALYWYRQSLGQGLEFLIYFQGNSAPDKSGLPSDRFSAERTGGSVSTLTIQRTQQEDSAVYLCASSYWTSGRGGDTQYFGPGTRLTVL.

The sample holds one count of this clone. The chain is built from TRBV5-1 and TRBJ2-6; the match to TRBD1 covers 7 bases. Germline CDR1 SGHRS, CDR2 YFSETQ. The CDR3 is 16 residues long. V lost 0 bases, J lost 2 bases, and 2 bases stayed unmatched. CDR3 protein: CASSLGDRAGANVLTF. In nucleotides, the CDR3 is TGCGCCAGCAGCTTGGGGGACAGAGCTGGGGCCAACGTCCTGACTTTC.